The T cell receptor beta chain described here comes from a study of beta chain features in type 1 diabetes. Study observations and caveats: The VDJ junctions of type 1 diabetes patients carried fewer insertions and more deletions.

With 4 bases clipped from V and 9 bases from J, the junction kept 8 bases outside the gene matches. Germline CDR1 is SGHNT and CDR2 is YYREEE (reference sequence). This CDR3 has 15 amino acids. Each population that was sorted was more than 98% pure. This clone was detected a few times. Its cognate antigen is unknown. cDNA synthesis used the whole RNA isolate, giving expressed TCRB sequences. Read counts averaged about 3.57 million for samples of naive, central memory and regulatory T cells. Sequencing was performed with immunoSEQ multiplex PCR; in TCRdb, only in-frame clones are kept and a portion is missing. The data contain under 250,000 clones, 12% to 15% of them seen just once; the ten biggest clones take up roughly 0.028%.

The receptor was isolated from a woman in her thirties or forties in good health. The V call is TRBV5-4, the J call TRBJ1-6; the match to TRBD1 covers 9 bases. The specimen sequenced was naive CD4+ T cells from blood. The CDR3 loop reads CASSGRGTGLSPLHF. The CDR3 DNA follows: TGTGCCAGCAGCGGGAGAGGGACAGGGCTTTCACCCCTCCACTTT.